The 12 T cell receptor beta chains given below trace back to one sample, sequenced in a study of blood T cell repertoires in COVID-19. Some clones are missing from TCRdb's copy, which holds only in-frame ones; the method was immunoSEQ multiplex PCR. Of fewer than 85,000 clones in the sample, roughly 90% were seen once. Sequencing was carried out using peripheral blood. The receptors derive from a man aged 50 to 60 with active COVID-19.

This clone appeared once. This chain links TRBV11-3 with TRBJ2-7; TRBD1 agrees at 7 bases. This CDR3 spans 15 amino acids. Trimming took 2 bases from V and 6 from J; bases not matched to a gene: 10. Germline V gene data show CDR1 as SGHNT and CDR2 as YENEEA. CDR3 sequence: CASSLFRTGDGEQYF. The DNA of the CDR3 is TGTGCCAGCAGCTTATTTAGAACAGGGGATGGCGAGCAGTACTTC.

The chain carries TRBV14 and TRBJ1-2, with 8 bases fitting TRBD1. Germline V gene sequence: CDR1 SGHDN, CDR2 FVKESK. The trim removed 4 bases at V and 0 bases at J, leaving 13 bases unmatched. The CDR3 is 18 amino acids. The CDR3 is CASSPILGQGKTNYGYTF. DNA for the CDR3: TGTGCCAGCAGCCCCATTCTAGGACAGGGAAAAACTAACTATGGCTACACCTTC.

V gene TRBV7-2 combines with J gene TRBJ1-5, with 7 bases aligning to TRBD1. Germline CDR1 reads SGHTA; CDR2 reads FQGNSA. Germline trimming cut 5 bases from V and 0 bases from J; bases unmatched to any gene: 16. The CDR3 sequence is 19 residues long. CDR3 residues: CASSEPGQSSFYSNQPQHF. DNA for the CDR3: TGTGCCAGCAGCGAACCGGGACAGTCCTCTTTTTATAGCAATCAGCCCCAGCATTTT.

The chain employs TRBV5-1 and TRBJ2-7; TRBD1 matches at 7 bases. J lost 3 bases, V lost 0 bases, and 6 bases had no gene match. Germline loops: CDR1 SGHRS, CDR2 YFSETQ. The CDR3 contains 15 residues. The CDR3 nucleotides are TGCGCCAGCAGCTTGGAGATACAGGGGATCTACGAGCAGTACTTC. Translating gives CASSLEIQGIYEQYF.

The chain joins TRBV11-2 to TRBJ2-3; TRBD1 matches 8 bases. V shed 0 bases and J 4 bases; nucleotides not matched to a gene: 9. From germline, CDR1 is SGHAT and CDR2 FQNNGV. This CDR3 has 17 residues. The CDR3 spells CASSLEADRGRADTQYF. DNA for the CDR3: TGTGCCAGCAGCTTAGAGGCCGACAGGGGAAGGGCAGATACGCAGTATTTT.

The J gene is TRBJ2-2, the V gene TRBV28; 7 bases agree with TRBD1. The CDR3 is 15 residues long. The germline V gene has CDR1 MDHEN and CDR2 SYDVKM. Losses at the gene ends were 6 bases for V and 5 bases for J; bases not matched to a gene: 9. The CDR3 loop is CASSVTGEGTGELFF. The CDR3 DNA follows: TGTGCCAGCAGCGTTACAGGGGAAGGAACCGGGGAGCTGTTTTTT. Full variable domain (rest looked up from reference TRBV28 and TRBJ2-2): DVKVTQSSRYLVKRTGEKVFLECVQDMDHENMFWYRQDPGLGLRLIYFSYDVKMKEKGDIPEGYSVSREKKERFSLILESASTNQTSMYLCASSVTGEGTGELFFGEGSRLTVL.

This clone occurred once. Other DNA sequences within the sample encode an identical CDR3. The chain couples TRBV7-2 to TRBJ2-7; tentative D call: TRBD1 (7 bases). V was cut by 1 base and J by 4 bases, with 11 bases left in between. The CDR3 length is 14 residues. Germline V gene lookup returns CDR1 SGHTA and CDR2 FQGNSA. The CDR3 is CASSLDRGGYEQYF. The CDR3 DNA follows: TGTGCCAGCAGCTTAGACAGGGGAGGATACGAGCAGTACTTC.

V usage is TRBV7-2 and J usage is TRBJ2-2; no reliable D call. The V gene lost 5 bases and the J gene lost 1 base, with 8 bases spanning the gap. Germline assignment: CDR1 SGHTA and CDR2 FQGNSA. This CDR3 comprises 14 residues. CDR3 sequence reads: CASSPRQNTGELFF. DNA of the CDR3: TGTGCCAGCAGCCCCAGACAGAACACCGGGGAGCTGTTTTTT.

This chain uses TRBV29-1 with TRBJ1-2, with D perhaps TRBD1 (5 bases). The CDR3 spans 16 residues. V lost 1 base and J lost 4, with 19 bases in between. Per the germline V gene, CDR1 is SQVTM and CDR2 is ANQGSEA. The DNA of the CDR3 is TGCAGCGTTGAAGGTTCTGACAGTGACCCCTCCTATGGCTACACCTTC. Translating it yields CSVEGSDSDPSYGYTF.

The chain has TRBV6-6 and TRBJ1-5; maybe TRBD1 (5 bases). Trimming left V 5 bases short and J 1 base short, with 15 bases between. This CDR3 spans 16 amino acids. Germline V gene lookup returns CDR1 MNHNY and CDR2 SVGAGI (reference sequence). The CDR3 protein is CASSPRAGGSNQPQHF. CDR3 sequence (DNA): TGTGCCAGCAGTCCCCGAGCGGGGGGAAGCAATCAGCCCCAGCATTTT.

This chain uses TRBV28 with TRBJ1-5; D is possibly TRBD1 (6 bases). The CDR3 covers 16 residues. Germline lookup yields CDR1 MDHEN and CDR2 SYDVKM. Deletions cut 6 bases from V and 0 bases from J, with 15 bases between. The CDR3 DNA follows: TGTGCCAGCAGGGGAGGGACATCGTATAGCAATCAGCCCCAGCATTTT. It encodes CASRGGTSYSNQPQHF.

V usage is TRBV30 and J usage is TRBJ2-7; tentatively, D is TRBD2 (6 bases). Germline values: CDR1 GTSNPN, CDR2 SVGIG (reference sequence). Trimming pared 0 bases from V and 0 bases from J, leaving 12 bases between. The CDR3 is made up of 15 amino acids. The CDR3 reads CAWSVGGHTSYEQYF. As DNA, the CDR3 is TGTGCCTGGAGTGTCGGAGGGCATACCTCCTACGAGCAGTACTTC.